Below, 2 T cell receptor beta chains from the same sample are listed, as sequenced in a study of control samples from healthy donors and cancer patients. The table came from immunoSEQ multiplex PCR; TCRdb's copy has only in-frame clones and leaves some out. The sample holds tens of thousands of clones, about 93% seen once. Sequencing was performed on PBMCs. These receptors originate from a woman between 50 and 59 years old with head and neck cancer.

The rearrangement links TRBV2 to TRBJ2-7, with D perhaps matching TRBD1 (5 bases). CDR1 SNHLY and CDR2 FYNNEI come from the germline V gene. V gave up 6 bases and J gave up 3 bases, with 12 bases separating them. The CDR3 totals 13 residues. In nucleotides, the CDR3 is TGTGCCAGCAGCCCAGGGAATAGCTACGAGCAGTACTTC. Translation: CASSPGNSYEQYF. Combining the CDR3 with reference TRBV2 and TRBJ2-7 gives the whole variable domain EPEVTQTPSHQVTQMGQEVILRCVPISNHLYFYWYRQILGQKVEFLVSFYNNEISEKSEIFDDQFSVERPDGSNFTLKIRSTKLEDSAMYFCASSPGNSYEQYFGPGTRLTVT.

The rearrangement uses TRBV2 and TRBJ1-3, with a weak D call TRBD1 (6 bases). Germline V CDR1 and CDR2: SNHLY, FYNNEI. V lost 2 bases and J lost 4, with 9 bases in between. The CDR3 runs 14 residues. The CDR3 spells CASSERGHGNTIYF. The CDR3 DNA is TGTGCCAGCAGTGAACGGGGGCACGGAAACACCATATATTTT.